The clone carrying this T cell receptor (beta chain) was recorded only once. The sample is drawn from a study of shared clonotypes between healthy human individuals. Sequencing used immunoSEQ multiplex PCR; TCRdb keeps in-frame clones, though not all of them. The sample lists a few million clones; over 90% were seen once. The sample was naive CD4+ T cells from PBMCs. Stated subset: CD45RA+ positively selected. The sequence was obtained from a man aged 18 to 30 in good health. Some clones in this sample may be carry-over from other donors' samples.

CDR3 in DNA: TGCGCCAGCAGCCTACAAGGGGGAGAGCAGTACTTC. Translation gives CASSLQGGEQYF. The chain links TRBV5-1 to TRBJ2-7, with D maybe TRBD1 (6 bases). The CDR3 has 12 residues. With 4 bases removed from V and 7 bases from J, the gap between germline ends came to 12 bases. Germline V gene data show CDR1 as SGHRS and CDR2 as YFSETQ.